Listed here are 15 T cell receptor beta chains from one sample, sequenced in a study of T cell repertoires in cytomegalovirus infection. These receptors have no known antigen. MiXCR, applied by TCRdb to the reads, yields one record per CDR3 protein. The sample lists 100,000 to 150,000 distinct CDR3 sequences; 20% to 30% were seen once. The source material was PBMCs, sequenced either directly or after in vitro stimulation (not recorded which). These receptor sequences come from a human donor in good health (CMV status not recorded). Some clones in this sample may be carry-over from other donors' samples.

This clonotype was seen many times. This chain joins TRBV7-2 and TRBJ2-3; 10 nucleotides line up with TRBD2. The V segment lost 4 bases and the J segment 2 bases; nucleotides outside the gene matches: 9. The CDR3 is 17 residues long. Germline loops: CDR1 SGHTA, CDR2 FQGNSA. The CDR3 DNA reads as TGTGCCAGCAGCTCCTTGACTAGCGGGTTCACCACAGATACGCAGTATTTT. It is translated as CASSSLTSGFTTDTQYF.

To note about this clonotype: A read error may produce the germline difference seen at one junction end. The chain carries TRBV28 and TRBJ1-5; D perhaps matches TRBD1 (5 bases). The CDR3 runs to 11 residues. Germline assignment: CDR1 MDHEN and CDR2 SYDVKM. The CDR3 DNA reads TGTGCCAGCAGTTTACCGGGGCCCCAGGGTTTT. It yields the protein CASSLPGPQGF.

This clonotype was found many times. The rearrangement uses TRBV7-2 and TRBJ1-5; D may be TRBD1 (6 bases). Per germline, CDR1 SGHTA and CDR2 FQGNSA. Deletions cut 1 base from V and 5 bases from J, with 12 bases between. The CDR3 sequence is 15 residues long. CDR3 sequence reads: CASSLVSGGHQPQHF. DNA of the CDR3: TGTGCCAGCAGCTTAGTCTCTGGGGGCCATCAGCCCCAGCATTTT.

J is TRBJ2-7 and V is TRBV6-2 or TRBV6-3; a weak D match, TRBD1 (6 bases). This CDR3 is 14 amino acids long. Trimming stripped 8 bases from V and 3 bases from J, with 17 bases between. Per germline, CDR1 MNHEY and CDR2 SVGEGT. The CDR3 is CASSLDSQFYEQYF. CDR3 nucleotides: TGTGCCAGCTCCTTGGACAGTCAATTCTACGAGCAGTACTTC.

V gene TRBV27 combines with J gene TRBJ2-4; 9 positions match TRBD1. CDR1 is MNHEY and CDR2 is SMNVEV in the germline V gene (reference sequence). The junction had 5 bases not matched to a gene; V was cut back by 4 bases and J by 7 bases. CDR3 size: 14 residues. The CDR3 region has the DNA TGTGCCAGCAGTTCACAGGGGGCTTACAACATTCAGTACTTC. It specifies CASSSQGAYNIQYF.

The rearrangement uses TRBV7-3 and TRBJ2-2, with a tentative D call TRBD1 (6 bases). Trimming removed 2 bases at V and 2 bases at J, with 12 bases between. CDR1 is SGHTA, CDR2 FQGTGA, per germline. The CDR3 has 16 amino acids. CDR3 residues: CASSLSNRENTGELFF. The CDR3 region has the DNA TGTGCCAGCAGCTTATCCAACAGGGAAAACACCGGGGAGCTGTTTTTT. The full variable domain, rest sourced from reference TRBV7-3 and TRBJ2-2, is GAGVSQTPSNKVTEKGKYVELRCDPISGHTALYWYRQSLGQGPEFLIYFQGTGAADDSGLPNDRFFAVRPEGSVSTLKIQRTERGDSAVYLCASSLSNRENTGELFFGEGSRLTVL.

The CDR3 sequence: CASSQLTGGTEAFF. DNA for the CDR3: TGTGCCAGTAGCCAATTGACAGGTGGCACTGAAGCTTTCTTT. This rearrangement joins TRBV19 to TRBJ1-1, with D perhaps TRBD1 (6 bases). Germline V gene lookup returns CDR1 LNHDA and CDR2 SQIVND (reference sequence). V gave up 6 bases and J gave up 4 bases, with 15 bases separating them. There are 14 residues in the CDR3.

This clonotype was seen only a few times. The chain couples TRBV4-2 to TRBJ2-1, with TRBD1 matching 12 bases. CDR1 and CDR2 from the germline V gene are LGHNA and YNFKEQ. J was trimmed by 0 bases and V by 4 bases; bases with no gene match: 10. The CDR3 is 19 residues long. The CDR3 is CASSLSGTGGRSSYNEQFF. CDR3 DNA sequence: TGTGCCAGCAGCCTGTCCGGGACAGGGGGCCGCAGCTCCTACAATGAGCAGTTCTTC.

This clonotype was detected only once. This chain uses TRBV20-1 with TRBJ2-7, with D tentatively TRBD1 (6 bases). Trimming took 6 bases from V and 3 from J, leaving 18 bases between them. CDR1 is DFQATT, CDR2 SNEGSKA, per germline (reference sequence). The CDR3 sequence is 14 residues long. CDR3: CSAFSGAKVYEQYF. For the CDR3, the DNA is TGCAGTGCCTTTTCAGGGGCAAAAGTCTACGAGCAGTACTTC.

The V call is TRBV7-9, the J call TRBJ1-3; maybe TRBD1 (5 bases). The length of the CDR3 is 15 residues. V was shortened by 1 base and J by 2 bases, with 9 bases between the two germline ends. Germline values: CDR1 SEHNR, CDR2 FQNEAQ (reference sequence). CDR3 residues: CASSLEETAGNTIYF. Written as DNA, the CDR3 is TGTGCCAGCAGCTTAGAGGAGACAGCTGGAAACACCATATATTTT.

The rearrangement uses TRBV6-5 and TRBJ2-2; D gene ambiguous. This CDR3 is built from 12 residues. Trimming shortened V by 2 bases and J by 7 bases, and 5 bases separated the two germline ends. Germline V gene sequence: CDR1 MNHEY, CDR2 SVGAGI. For the CDR3, the DNA is TGTGCCAGCAGTTACCCAGTCGGGGAGCTGTTTTTT. Translating it yields CASSYPVGELFF.

J is TRBJ1-5 and V is TRBV4-1, with 9 bases that match TRBD1. CDR3 length equals 15 residues. Trimming removed 0 bases from V and 7 bases from J; junction bases left unmatched: 4. Germline assignment: CDR1 MGHRA and CDR2 YSYEKL. CDR3 DNA: TGCGCCAGCAGCCAAGATTGGACAGGGGACCAGCCCCAGCATTTT. Its translation: CASSQDWTGDQPQHF.

This chain connects TRBV4-1 to TRBJ2-3; the D is unclear. The CDR3 consists of 15 residues. The germline V gene has CDR1 MGHRA and CDR2 YSYEKL. V was trimmed by 0 bases and J by 0 bases, leaving 7 bases between them. CDR3 nucleotide sequence: TGCGCCAGCAGCCAAGAACGCGTTAGCACAGATACGCAGTATTTT. Encoded protein: CASSQERVSTDTQYF.

The chain employs TRBV12-3 or TRBV12-4 and TRBJ1-6, with 8 bases fitting TRBD1. J lost 7 bases, V lost 6 bases, and 5 bases had no gene match. The CDR3 consists of 14 residues. Here the CDR3 DNA reads TGTGCCAGCAGGTCCGGGACAGGCAATTCACCCCTCCACTTT. Protein product: CASRSGTGNSPLHF.

This clonotype appeared many times. This chain uses TRBV7-3 with TRBJ2-1; possible D gene TRBD2, 6 bases. The germline gives CDR1 SGHTA, CDR2 FQGTGA. The CDR3 runs 15 residues. Trimming removed 6 bases from V and 2 bases from J, with 14 bases in between. The CDR3 nucleotides are TGTGCCAGCAGTCCACCGGGACTCGCCTACAATGAGCAGTTCTTC. Residues: CASSPPGLAYNEQFF.